These 15 T cell receptor beta chains share one sample of origin, sequenced in a study of T cell clonality in common variable immunodeficiency. TCRdb keeps only in-frame clones here, not all; method: immunoSEQ multiplex PCR. Recorded here are around 30,000 clones, none singletons. Study findings and constraints: Reportedly, TCR beta sequences from common variable immunodeficiency showed fewer deletions and N-nucleotide insertions.

Their recognized antigens are unknown. The sequenced sample consisted of peripheral blood mononuclear cells. The receptor source for this set is a human donor with common variable immunodeficiency.

Note on this clone: The observed sequence ends 3 residues before the CDR3 terminus, with the missing tail filled in from the germline J gene. The chain combines TRBV7-2 with TRBJ2-7, with 8 bases that match TRBD1. V lost 3 bases and J lost 3; bases outside the gene matches: 7. Germline-derived CDR1 and CDR2 are SGHTA and FQGNSA. The CDR3 loop spans 15 amino acids. CDR3 loop: CASSLTGVRVYEQYF. The CDR3 bases that were read are TGTGCCAGCAGCTTGACAGGGGTAAGGGTCTACGAG.

Regarding this clone: Read sequence stops 3 residues before the CDR3 end, and the germline J gene provides the missing end. This chain links TRBV7-2 with TRBJ2-5; TRBD2 matches at 7 bases. The length of the CDR3 is 15 residues. V was clipped by 4 bases and J by 5 bases; unmatched bases: 10. CDR1 is SGHTA and CDR2 is FQGNSA in the germline V gene. This CDR3 reads CASSSRGTAIETQYF. The sequenced CDR3 bases are TGTGCCAGCAGCTCGCGGGGGACTGCGATTGAGACC.

This clone was counted only a few times. The CDR3 bases that were read are TGTGCCAGCAGCATCGGACAGGGAAGGGTAGAGACC. This sequence encodes CASSIGQGRVET. The complete CDR3 protein is CASSIGQGRVETQYF. J is TRBJ2-5 and V is TRBV5-6; TRBD1 matches at 8 bases. The CDR3 end lies 3 residues beyond the end of the read and is filled in from the germline J gene. The CDR3 extends over 15 amino acids. Germline V CDR1 and CDR2: SGHDT, YYEEEE. J lost 4 bases, V lost 4 bases, and 9 bases had no gene match.

Note on this clone: A read error may account for a junction end that differs from germline. Read data end 3 residues before the CDR3 end; the end is taken from the germline J gene. V gene TRBV7-7 combines with J gene TRBJ2-3; 8 nucleotides line up with TRBD1. There are 13 residues in the CDR3. Germline CDR1 and CDR2: SSHAT and FNYEAQ (reference sequence). The DNA read from the CDR3 is TGTGCTAGCAGCTTAGGACAGGGTGATACG. This gives the protein CASSLGQGDT. The entire CDR3 reads CASSLGQGDTQYF.

As for this clone: With the read ending 3 residues before the CDR3 end, the germline J gene is used to fill in that end. The chain uses TRBV19 and TRBJ2-7, with D perhaps TRBD2 (6 bases). This CDR3 is 13 amino acids long. The V gene's germline CDR1 is LNHDA and CDR2 SQIVND (reference sequence). Trimming shortened V by 5 bases and J by 3 bases, and 11 bases separated the two germline ends. The CDR3 sequence: CASSYRLGYEQYF. The DNA read from the CDR3 is TGTGCCAGTAGTTACAGACTAGGCTACGAG.

In this sample, this clone turned up a few times. The read ends 3 residues shy of where the CDR3 ends; the end is completed using the germline J gene. This sequence joins TRBV7-6 and TRBJ1-1; D gene ambiguous. Germline values: CDR1 SGHVS, CDR2 FNYEAQ. This CDR3 region has 12 residues. Trimming took 5 bases from V and 4 from J, leaving 8 bases between them. The CDR3 protein is CASSPISTEAFF. The CDR3 DNA, read in part, is TGTGCCAGCAGCCCGATCAGCACTGAA.

This clone was picked up many times. The read ends 3 residues shy of where the CDR3 ends; the end is completed using the germline J gene. J is TRBJ2-3 and V is TRBV12-3 or TRBV12-4, with TRBD2 matching 8 bases. Losses at the gene ends were 4 bases for V and 1 base for J; bases not matched to a gene: 4. The CDR3 is 15 residues long. CDR3 DNA (partial): TGTGCCAGCAGTTCTGGACTAGCTGGCACAGATACG. Protein sequence: CASSSGLAGTDT. The full CDR3 protein is CASSSGLAGTDTQYF.

This clone was detected a few times. The read comes to an end 3 residues before the CDR3 does, leaving the germline J gene to fill in the end. The V and J genes are TRBV2 and TRBJ2-7; D call uncertain. Germline-derived CDR1 and CDR2 are SNHLY and FYNNEI. The V and J ends lost 5 bases and 0 bases respectively, with 5 bases between them. This CDR3 contains 12 residues. Partial CDR3 DNA: TGTGCCAGCAGTCCCATCTCCTACGAG. It codes for CASSPISYE. In full, the CDR3 is CASSPISYEQYF.

A word on this clone: Coverage ceases 3 residues before the CDR3 finishes, and the germline J gene fills in the end. The chain has TRBV7-3 and TRBJ2-2; TRBD1 matches 10 bases. V lost 4 bases to trimming and J lost 6 bases; unmatched junction nucleotides: 5. Germline V gene data show CDR1 as SGHTA and CDR2 as FQGTGA. The CDR3 sequence is 15 residues long. The CDR3 loop is CASSSRTGGAGELFF. The sequenced CDR3 bases are TGTGCCAGCAGCTCCCGGACAGGGGGGGCCGGGGAG.

The CDR3 protein is CASSFDAGGNQPQHF. The covered CDR3 bases are TGTGCCAGCAGCTTTGACGCCGGGGGCAATCAGCCC. The chain recombines TRBV7-9 with TRBJ1-5; no clear D gene. Read data end 3 residues before the CDR3 end; the end is taken from the germline J gene. The CDR3 has 15 amino acids. Trimming took 3 bases from V and 2 from J, leaving 11 bases between them. In germline, CDR1 is SEHNR, CDR2 FQNEAQ (reference sequence).

This clone was detected only a few times. One end of the junction does not line up with germline, which may come from a read error. The read terminates 3 residues before the CDR3 end, so the remaining end is supplied by the germline J gene. The chain links TRBV7-7 to TRBJ2-5; TRBD2 is a possible D gene (5 bases). The CDR3 is made up of 14 amino acids. Germline CDR1 reads SSHAT; CDR2 reads FNYEAQ (reference sequence). Partial CDR3 DNA: TGTGCTAGCAGCTTTCGGACTGGTGAAGAGACC. Amino acids: CASSFRTGEET. The complete CDR3 sequence is CASSFRTGEETQYF.

As to this clone: Read coverage stops 3 residues before the CDR3 terminus; the germline J gene supplies the remainder. V usage is TRBV7-2 and J usage is TRBJ1-1; D not certain. Per the germline V gene, CDR1 is SGHTA and CDR2 is FQGNSA. The V gene lost 6 bases and the J gene lost 6 bases, with 11 bases spanning the gap. This CDR3 is 12 amino acids long. The CDR3 is CASSSQRSEAFF. The DNA read from the CDR3 is TGTGCCAGCAGTTCACAGAGGTCTGAA.

In this sample, this clone turned up a few times. The read halts 3 residues ahead of the CDR3 end, with the missing end drawn from the germline J gene. The chain carries TRBV6-2 or TRBV6-3 and TRBJ1-2; D gene uncertain. Germline loops: CDR1 MNHEY, CDR2 SVGEGT. This CDR3 spans 12 amino acids. CDR3 in amino acids: CASSSGSWGYTF. The sequenced CDR3 bases are TGTGCCAGCAGTTCGGGGTCGTGGGGC.

This clone was seen repeatedly, ten times or more. The read terminates 3 residues before the CDR3 end, so the remaining end is supplied by the germline J gene. V usage is TRBV20-1 and J usage is TRBJ1-5; a weak D match, TRBD1 (6 bases). The CDR3 covers 14 residues. The V end was cut by 3 bases, the J end by 1 base, with 10 bases between. The V gene's germline CDR1 is DFQATT and CDR2 SNEGSKA (reference sequence). The CDR3 loop is CSASSRGSNQPQHF. Partial CDR3 DNA: TGCAGTGCTAGTAGCAGGGGAAGCAATCAGCCC.

This clone was seen a handful of times. The CDR3 is cut off 3 residues early in the read; its end comes from the germline J gene. V usage is TRBV7-2 and J usage is TRBJ1-1; 8 bases are a match to TRBD1. After removal of 5 bases from V and 4 bases from J, the junction contained 9 bases not matched to a gene. CDR3 size: 15 residues. Germline CDR1 SGHTA, CDR2 FQGNSA. The CDR3 reads CASSALDRVSTEAFF. The sequenced part of the CDR3 DNA is TGTGCCAGCAGCGCCTTGGACAGGGTGAGCACTGAA.